The 20 T cell receptor beta chains below were found in one sample sequenced in a study of T cells after yellow fever vaccination (dated by TCRdb to between 2019 and 2020). The library was built by means of 5' RACE. Sequencing was carried out with an Illumina HiSeq 2500. The public reads were reanalyzed by TCRdb: fastp trimming at Q25, MiXCR alignment, in-frame beta chains only. One record per CDR3 amino acid sequence lists the most common genes and DNA. A total of hundreds of thousands of distinct CDR3 sequences appear in this sample, 13% of them only once. The ten most abundant clones make up over 12% of the sample. The sample's treatment or condition label is to be understood as: live attenuated yellow fever vaccine strain. Material: PBMCs, obtained on the day of the yellow fever booster vaccination. These receptors came from a man aged 25 to 40 who received the YFV17D yellow fever vaccine.

V and J are TRBV7-2 and TRBJ2-2, with TRBD2 as a possible D gene (6 bases). This CDR3 has 12 residues. V lost 3 bases and J 13 bases, leaving 12 bases between the germline ends. CDR1 and CDR2 from the germline V gene are SGHTA and FQGNSA. Here the CDR3 DNA reads TGTGCCAGCAGCTTCTCTTCCGGGAGGCTGTTTTTT. Translated, it gives CASSFSSGRLFF. Full variable domain (missing parts from reference TRBV7-2 and TRBJ2-2): GAGVSQSPSNKVTEKGKDVELRCDPISGHTALYWYRQSLGQGLEFLIYFQGNSAPDKSGLPSDRFSAERTGGSVSTLTIQRTQQEDSAVYLCASSFSSGRLFFGEGSRLTVL.

This clonotype was observed a few times. J is TRBJ2-3 and V is TRBV29-1, with 11 bases aligning to TRBD1. In germline, CDR1 is SQVTM, CDR2 ANQGSEA. With V trimmed by 6 bases and J by 7 bases, 6 bases remained unmatched. This CDR3 contains 13 residues. The chain's CDR3 is CSVVGQGGNTQYF. CDR3 bases: TGCAGCGTCGTGGGACAGGGGGGGAATACGCAGTATTTT.

The genes are TRBV28 and TRBJ1-1, with D possibly TRBD1 on 5 matching bases. Germline V lookup: CDR1 MDHEN, CDR2 SYDVKM. There are 11 residues in the CDR3. V was shortened by 5 bases and J by 11 bases, with 12 bases between the two germline ends. The DNA of the CDR3 is TGTGCCAGCAGTGGACAAGTTTACGCTTTCTTT. Translating it yields CASSGQVYAFF.

The chain uses TRBV5-1 and TRBJ1-1; D is undetermined. Germline V CDR1 and CDR2: SGHRS, YFSETQ. This CDR3 region has 14 residues. V lost 4 bases, J lost 0 bases, and 10 bases lay in between. CDR3: CASSTALMNTEAFF. CDR3 nucleotide sequence: TGCGCCAGCAGCACAGCACTAATGAACACTGAAGCTTTCTTT.

There are a few counts of this clonotype. The chain is built from TRBV27 and TRBJ2-3; possible D gene TRBD1, 6 bases. The germline V and J ends were trimmed by 11 bases and 6 bases, with 18 bases remaining between them. The CDR3 sequence is 13 residues long. Per the germline V gene, CDR1 is MNHEY and CDR2 is SMNVEV (reference sequence). The CDR3 coding sequence is TGTGCCTCCAGACAGGTTTTTGTTGATACGCAGTATTTT. This translates into CASRQVFVDTQYF.

The chain links TRBV28 to TRBJ1-2, with a tentative D call TRBD1 (6 bases). The CDR3 is made up of 14 amino acids. The ends were cut back, 2 bases at V and 5 bases at J, with 12 bases in the middle. The germline V gene encodes CDR1 MDHEN and CDR2 SYDVKM. The CDR3 reads CASSLGGRLYGYTF. The CDR3 nucleotides read TGTGCCAGCAGTTTAGGGGGGCGTCTTTATGGCTACACCTTC.

The J gene is TRBJ2-1, the V gene TRBV9; 13 bases agree with TRBD2. The CDR3 is made up of 16 amino acids. Looked up from germline, CDR1 is SGDLS and CDR2 is YYNGEE. The V gene end was trimmed by 1 base and the J gene end by 7 bases; junction bases not matched to a gene: 5. The CDR3 region is CASSVSGTSGINEQFF. In DNA form, the CDR3 reads TGTGCCAGCAGCGTATCCGGGACTAGCGGGATAAATGAGCAGTTCTTC.

This clonotype was counted only a few times. V usage is TRBV6-2 or TRBV6-3 and J usage is TRBJ2-7, with 12 bases identical to TRBD2. Germline lookup yields CDR1 MNHEY and CDR2 SVGEGT. CDR3 size: 14 residues. V lost 7 bases to trimming and J lost 4 bases; unmatched junction nucleotides: 5. CDR3 sequence (DNA): TGTGCCAGCACCAGGACTAGCGGGACGTACGAGCAGTACTTC. Protein product: CASTRTSGTYEQYF.

This chain uses TRBV6-2 or TRBV6-3 with TRBJ1-2; 8 bases are a match to TRBD1. The CDR3 is 15 amino acids. Trimming removed 7 bases from V and 4 bases from J; junction bases left unmatched: 11. Germline-derived CDR1 and CDR2 are MNHEY and SVGEGT. CDR3: CASISPDRGPYGYTF. The CDR3 nucleotides read TGTGCCAGCATCAGCCCTGACAGGGGACCCTATGGCTACACCTTC.

This clonotype has at least ten counts. The chain joins TRBV5-4 to TRBJ2-1; no reliable D call. The germline gives CDR1 SGHNT, CDR2 YYREEE (reference sequence). CDR3 size: 13 residues. Trimming left V 4 bases short and J 6 bases short, with 11 bases between. The CDR3 DNA reads TGTGCCAGCAGCCCAAGCTTAGTCAATGAGCAGTTCTTC. This translates into CASSPSLVNEQFF.

There are many counts of this clonotype. The gene calls are TRBV7-7 and TRBJ2-1; possibly TRBD1 or TRBD2 for D (5 bases each). The CDR3 loop spans 13 amino acids. Germline values: CDR1 SSHAT, CDR2 FNYEAQ (reference sequence). The V gene lost 5 bases and the J gene lost 5 bases, with 10 bases spanning the gap. CDR3 amino acids: CASSPGRNNEQFF. The DNA for the CDR3 is TGTGCCAGCAGCCCGGGGCGTAACAATGAGCAGTTCTTC.

This rearrangement joins TRBV20-1 to TRBJ2-7; D might be TRBD1 (6 bases). Germline values: CDR1 DFQATT, CDR2 SNEGSKA (reference sequence). V was clipped by 6 bases and J by 0 bases, with 12 bases between them. The CDR3 contains 13 residues. The CDR3 region is CSATTGNSYEQYF. The CDR3 nucleotides read TGCAGTGCGACGACAGGTAACTCCTACGAGCAGTACTTC.

The CDR3 region is CASSFGLSGRGHEQFF. CDR3 DNA: TGTGCCAGCAGCTTCGGACTTAGCGGGAGGGGTCATGAGCAGTTCTTC. This chain links TRBV7-2 with TRBJ2-1; 11 nucleotides align to TRBD2. V shed 3 bases, J shed 8 bases, and the junction held 9 bases outside the gene matches. The CDR3 loop spans 16 amino acids. In germline, CDR1 is SGHTA, CDR2 FQGNSA.

This clonotype was detected a few times. This rearrangement joins TRBV6-6 to TRBJ2-2; unclear D gene. There are 12 residues in the CDR3. From germline, CDR1 is MNHNY and CDR2 SVGAGI (reference sequence). With 6 bases removed from V and 6 bases from J, the gap between germline ends came to 8 bases. This CDR3 is CASRLGPGELFF. The CDR3 coding sequence is TGTGCCAGCAGACTCGGTCCCGGGGAGCTGTTTTTT.

The chain couples TRBV3-1 to TRBJ1-2, with TRBD1 matching over 7 bases. The CDR3 covers 14 residues. The germline CDR1 and CDR2 sequences are LGHDT and YNNKEL (reference sequence). Trimming removed 3 bases from V and 8 bases from J; junction bases left unmatched: 9. DNA for the CDR3: TGTGCCAGCAGCCAGATGACAGGGCCGGGGGGCTACACCTTC. Its protein product is CASSQMTGPGGYTF. Full variable domain (outside the CDR3, taken from reference TRBV3-1 and TRBJ1-2): DTAVSQTPKYLVTQMGNDKSIKCEQNLGHDTMYWYKQDSKKFLKIMFSYNNKELIINETVPNRFSPKSPDKAHLNLHINSLELGDSAVYFCASSQMTGPGGYTFGSGTRLTVV.

The chain carries TRBV11-3 and TRBJ2-2; D unresolved. Trimming stripped 0 bases from V and 7 bases from J, with 6 bases between. The CDR3 runs to 13 residues. Germline CDR1 and CDR2: SGHNT and YENEEA. CDR3 protein: CASSLDLDGELFF. The CDR3 coding sequence is TGTGCCAGCAGCTTAGATCTGGACGGGGAGCTGTTTTTT.

The sample holds a few counts of this clonotype. Here the CDR3 reads CASFVGAGELFF. The CDR3 DNA sequence: TGTGCCAGCTTCGTAGGTGCCGGGGAGCTGTTTTTT. This sequence joins TRBV12-3 or TRBV12-4 and TRBJ2-2; D not certain. The CDR3 length is 12 residues. The germline V and J ends were trimmed by 8 bases and 6 bases, with 10 bases remaining between them.

The sample holds a few counts of this clonotype. The CDR3 region has the DNA TGTGCCAAAGCTCGGGACAGGGCGGTCTCTGGGGCCAACGTCCTGACTTTC. It specifies CAKARDRAVSGANVLTF. The chain joins TRBV12-3 or TRBV12-4 to TRBJ2-6, with 9 bases aligning to TRBD1. The CDR3 loop spans 17 amino acids. The V segment lost 10 bases and the J segment 0 bases; nucleotides outside the gene matches: 10.

This clonotype came up a few times. The chain joins TRBV30 to TRBJ2-5, with 8 nucleotides matching TRBD2. This CDR3 is 16 amino acids long. Germline V gives CDR1 GTSNPN, CDR2 SVGIG (reference sequence). The V segment lost 1 base and the J segment 5 bases; nucleotides outside the gene matches: 12. This CDR3 is CAWSGGAAGLGETQYF. DNA of the CDR3: TGTGCCTGGAGTGGGGGAGCGGCGGGACTAGGCGAGACCCAGTACTTC.

The sample holds a few counts of this clonotype. The V and J genes are TRBV7-2 and TRBJ2-5; D unclear. This CDR3 is built from 13 residues. Germline loops: CDR1 SGHTA, CDR2 FQGNSA. The V end was cut by 5 bases, the J end by 5 bases, with 12 bases between. The CDR3 DNA is TGTGCCAGCAGCGCCTCCAGCCCGGAGACCCAGTACTTC. Encoded protein: CASSASSPETQYF.